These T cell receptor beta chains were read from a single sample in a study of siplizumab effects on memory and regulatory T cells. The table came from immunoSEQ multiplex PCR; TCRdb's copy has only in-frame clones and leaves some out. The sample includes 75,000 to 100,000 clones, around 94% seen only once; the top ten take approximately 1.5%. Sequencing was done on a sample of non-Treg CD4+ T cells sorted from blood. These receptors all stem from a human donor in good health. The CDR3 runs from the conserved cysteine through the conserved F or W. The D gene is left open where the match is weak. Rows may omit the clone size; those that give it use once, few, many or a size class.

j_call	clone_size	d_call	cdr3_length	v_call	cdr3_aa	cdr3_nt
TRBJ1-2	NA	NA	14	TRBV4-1	CASSQGVSNYGYTF	TGCGCCAGCAGCCAAGGAGTTTCTAACTATGGCTACACCTTC
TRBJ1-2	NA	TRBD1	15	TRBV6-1	CASSERDRELYGYTF	TGTGCCAGCAGTGAACGGGACAGGGAACTCTATGGCTACACCTTC
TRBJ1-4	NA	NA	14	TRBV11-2	CASSLVRRDEKLFF	TGTGCCAGCAGCTTAGTTCGACGAGATGAAAAACTGTTTTTT
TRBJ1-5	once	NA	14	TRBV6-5	CASSEGGLGQPQHF	TGTGCCAGCAGTGAAGGAGGGTTGGGACAGCCCCAGCATTTT
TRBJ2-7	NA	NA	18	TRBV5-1	CASSTMDRGRRTSGEQYF	TGCGCCAGCAGCACCATGGACAGGGGGCGTCGGACTAGCGGCGAGCAGTACTTC
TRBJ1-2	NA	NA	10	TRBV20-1	CSAGEDGYTF	TGCAGTGCGGGAGAGGATGGCTACACCTTC
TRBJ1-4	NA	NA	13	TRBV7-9	CASQNDRQEKLFF	TGTGCCAGCCAGAACGACAGACAGGAAAAACTGTTTTTT
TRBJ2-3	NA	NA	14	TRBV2	CASSEDRAGDTQYF	TGTGCCAGCAGTGAAGATCGAGCGGGAGATACGCAGTATTTT
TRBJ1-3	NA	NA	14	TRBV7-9	CASSPQGTGNTIYF	TGTGCCAGCAGCCCCCAGGGGACTGGAAACACCATATATTTT
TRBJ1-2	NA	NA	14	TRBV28	CASSPATGHYGYTF	TGTGCCAGCAGCCCGGCGACAGGCCACTATGGCTACACCTTC
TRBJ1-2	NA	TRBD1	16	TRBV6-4	CASSEAPGQPNYGYTF	TGTGCCAGCAGTGAGGCGCCGGGACAGCCTAACTATGGCTACACCTTC
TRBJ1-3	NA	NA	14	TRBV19	CASSLGRTGNTIYF	TGTGCCAGTAGTCTTGGAAGGACTGGAAACACCATATATTTT
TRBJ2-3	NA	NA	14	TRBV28	CASSWSRSTDTQYF	TGTGCCAGCAGTTGGAGCCGTAGCACAGATACGCAGTATTTT
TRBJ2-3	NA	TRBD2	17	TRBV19	CASSISVLAGVPDTQYF	TGTGCCAGTAGTATTTCAGTACTAGCGGGAGTCCCCGATACGCAGTATTTT
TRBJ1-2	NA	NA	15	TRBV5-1	CASSLRDGRSGGYTF	TGCGCCAGCAGCTTGAGAGATGGAAGGTCTGGGGGCTACACCTTC
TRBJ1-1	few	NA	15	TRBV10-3	CAISESMAGNTEAFF	TGTGCCATCAGTGAGTCGATGGCAGGGAACACTGAAGCTTTCTTT
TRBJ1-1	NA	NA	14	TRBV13	CASSSPPLNTEAFF	TGTGCCAGCAGCTCCCCCCCCTTGAACACTGAAGCTTTCTTT
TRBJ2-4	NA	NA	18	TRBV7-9	CASSLGLRGGVAKNIQYF	TGTGCCAGCAGCTTAGGCCTTCGAGGGGGAGTAGCCAAAAACATTCAGTACTTC
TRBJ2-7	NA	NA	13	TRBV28	CASTGVRYYEQYF	TGTGCCAGCACTGGGGTAAGATACTACGAGCAGTACTTC
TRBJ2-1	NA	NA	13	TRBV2	CASSRDSYNEQFF	TGTGCCAGCAGTCGGGACTCCTACAATGAGCAGTTCTTC
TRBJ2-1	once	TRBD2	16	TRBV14	CASSRSSGGNYNEQFF	TGTGCCAGCAGCCGAAGTTCGGGGGGAAACTACAATGAGCAGTTCTTC
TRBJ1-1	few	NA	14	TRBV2	CASSEQGTSTEAFF	TGTGCCAGCAGTGAACAGGGAACCTCCACTGAAGCTTTCTTT
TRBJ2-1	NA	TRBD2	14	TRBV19	CASSILAGVGEQFF	TGTGCCAGTAGTATACTCGCGGGAGTGGGTGAGCAGTTCTTC
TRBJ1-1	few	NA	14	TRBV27	CASSLGQTNTEAFF	TGTGCCAGCAGTTTAGGACAGACGAACACTGAAGCTTTCTTT
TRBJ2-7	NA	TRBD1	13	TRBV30	CAWTRDSLYEQYF	TGTGCCTGGACCCGGGACAGCCTCTACGAGCAGTACTTC
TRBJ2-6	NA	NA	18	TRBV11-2	CASSPPAASLSGANVLTF	TGTGCCAGCAGCCCCCCGGCAGCCTCTCTTTCTGGGGCCAACGTCCTGACTTTC
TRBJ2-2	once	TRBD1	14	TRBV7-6	CASDEQGKGGELFF	TGTGCCAGCGATGAACAGGGGAAGGGCGGGGAGCTGTTTTTT